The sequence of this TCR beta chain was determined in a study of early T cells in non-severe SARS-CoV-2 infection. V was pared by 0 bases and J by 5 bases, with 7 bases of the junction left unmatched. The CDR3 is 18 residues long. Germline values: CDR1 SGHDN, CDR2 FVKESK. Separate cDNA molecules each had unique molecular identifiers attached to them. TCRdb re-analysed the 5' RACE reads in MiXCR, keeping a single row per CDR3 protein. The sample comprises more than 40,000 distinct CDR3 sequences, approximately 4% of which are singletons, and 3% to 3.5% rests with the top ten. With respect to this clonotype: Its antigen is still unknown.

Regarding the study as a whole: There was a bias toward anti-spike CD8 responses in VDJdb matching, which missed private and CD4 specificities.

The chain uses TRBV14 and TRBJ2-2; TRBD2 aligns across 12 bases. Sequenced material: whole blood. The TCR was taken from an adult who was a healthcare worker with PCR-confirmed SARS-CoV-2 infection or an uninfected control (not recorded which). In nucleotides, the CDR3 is TGTGCCAGCAGCCAAGAGAGGGGACTAGCGGGCTTAACCGGGGAGCTGTTTTTT. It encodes CASSQERGLAGLTGELFF.